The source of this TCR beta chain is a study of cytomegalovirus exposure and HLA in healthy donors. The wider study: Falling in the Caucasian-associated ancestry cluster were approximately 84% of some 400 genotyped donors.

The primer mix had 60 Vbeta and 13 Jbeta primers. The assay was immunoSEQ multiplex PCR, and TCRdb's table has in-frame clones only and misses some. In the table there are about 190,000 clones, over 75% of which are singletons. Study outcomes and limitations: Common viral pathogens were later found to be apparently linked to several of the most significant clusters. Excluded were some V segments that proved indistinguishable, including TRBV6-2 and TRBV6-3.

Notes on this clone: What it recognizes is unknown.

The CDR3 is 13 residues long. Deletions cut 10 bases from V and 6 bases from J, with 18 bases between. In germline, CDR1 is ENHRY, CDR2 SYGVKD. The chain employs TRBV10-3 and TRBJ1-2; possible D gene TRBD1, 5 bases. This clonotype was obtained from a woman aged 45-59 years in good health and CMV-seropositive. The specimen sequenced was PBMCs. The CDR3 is CATQGVGANGYTF. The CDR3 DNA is TGTGCCACACAAGGAGTTGGGGCGAATGGCTACACCTTC.